Listed below are T cell receptor beta chains from one sample, sequenced in a study of cytomegalovirus exposure and HLA in healthy donors. Here immunoSEQ multiplex PCR was the method, and the copy in TCRdb shows in-frame clones only, minus some. The table lists 110,000 to 150,000 clones, about 82% of them singletons, with about 3.4% in the top ten. What was sequenced was PBMCs. These receptors were collected from a male donor in good health and CMV-seronegative. The CDR3 runs from the conserved cysteine through the conserved F or W. Fields, in order: V gene, J gene, D gene, clone size, CDR3 DNA, CDR3 protein. The D gene is left open where the match is weak. Not every row has a clone size; where given, it reads once, few, many or a size class.

v_call: TRBV9; j_call: TRBJ2-7; d_call: TRBD1; clone_size: -; cdr3_nt: TGTGCCAGCAGCGTCCGGACAGGGCAGGACGAGCAGTACTTC; cdr3_aa: CASSVRTGQDEQYF
v_call: TRBV6-5; j_call: TRBJ2-2; d_call: TRBD1; clone_size: -; cdr3_nt: TGTGCCAGCAGTTTAGGACAGGCCACCGGGGAGCTGTTTTTT; cdr3_aa: CASSLGQATGELFF
v_call: TRBV7-2; j_call: TRBJ2-5; d_call: -; clone_size: -; cdr3_nt: TGTGCCAGCAGCCCAAACCCCCCAGGGGCCACCGAGACCCAGTACTTC; cdr3_aa: CASSPNPPGATETQYF
v_call: TRBV4-3; j_call: TRBJ2-1; d_call: TRBD2; clone_size: few; cdr3_nt: TGCGCCAGCAGCCAAGATCGGGGGGGAGGGCCAATCAATGAGCAGTTCTTC; cdr3_aa: CASSQDRGGGPINEQFF
v_call: TRBV4-3; j_call: TRBJ1-4; d_call: TRBD1; clone_size: -; cdr3_nt: TGCGCCAGCAGCCAAGAATTTTTCAGGGGGAATGGTGAAAAACTGTTTTTT; cdr3_aa: CASSQEFFRGNGEKLFF
v_call: TRBV6-6; j_call: TRBJ1-1; d_call: -; clone_size: -; cdr3_nt: TGTGCCAGCAGCTCCACAAGGGGCACTGAAGCTTTCTTT; cdr3_aa: CASSSTRGTEAFF
v_call: TRBV15; j_call: TRBJ1-1; d_call: -; clone_size: -; cdr3_nt: TGTGCCACCGGCAGCCGCGACGGGGTAGGTGAAGCTTTCTTT; cdr3_aa: CATGSRDGVGEAFF
v_call: TRBV6-5; j_call: TRBJ2-7; d_call: TRBD1; clone_size: -; cdr3_nt: TGTGCCAGCAGTTACTGGGACAGCATATCCTACGAGCAGTACTTC; cdr3_aa: CASSYWDSISYEQYF
v_call: TRBV11-2; j_call: TRBJ1-4; d_call: TRBD1; clone_size: -; cdr3_nt: TGTGCCAGCAGCTTAAACCAGGGGGCTAATGAAAAACTGTTTTTT; cdr3_aa: CASSLNQGANEKLFF
v_call: TRBV18; j_call: TRBJ1-5; d_call: -; clone_size: few; cdr3_nt: TGTGCCAGCTCACCTCTTGGGGGGGCTCCCGGCAATCAGCCCCAGCATTTT; cdr3_aa: CASSPLGGAPGNQPQHF
v_call: TRBV14; j_call: TRBJ2-3; d_call: TRBD2; clone_size: -; cdr3_nt: TGTGCCAGCAGCCAAGCGGGACTAGCGGGCCCTAGCACAGATACGCAGTATTTT; cdr3_aa: CASSQAGLAGPSTDTQYF